The 29 T cell receptor beta chains presented below share a single source sample, sequenced in a study of T cells in tuberculosis. Repertoires were generated with immunoSEQ multiplex PCR, while TCRdb's copy carries only in-frame clones and drops some. The sample records tens of thousands of clones, around 96% being singletons. The time point is: new active TB diagnosis, blood taken before or within 7 days of starting treatment. The sequenced sample was PBMCs, obtained at tuberculosis diagnosis. The receptors were gathered from an adult with tuberculosis.

The J gene is TRBJ2-2, the V gene TRBV9; the match to TRBD2 covers 14 bases. CDR1 SGDLS and CDR2 YYNGEE come from the germline V gene. The CDR3 sequence is 17 residues long. V trimming: 3 bases; J trimming: 6 bases; junction bases outside the gene matches: 7. As DNA, the CDR3 is TGTGCCAGCAGCGGTCTCGGGACTAGCGGGAGTTCCGGGGAGCTGTTTTTT. Protein: CASSGLGTSGSSGELFF. Supplemented by reference TRBV9 and TRBJ2-2, the full variable domain reads DSGVTQTPKHLITATGQRVTLRCSPRSGDLSVYWYQQSLDQGLQFLIQYYNGEERAKGNILERFSAQQFPDLHSELNLSSLELGDSALYFCASSGLGTSGSSGELFFGEGSRLTVL.

On this clone itself: The sample has other DNA sequences that encode this CDR3 too. This rearrangement joins TRBV19 to TRBJ2-1, with TRBD2 identical over 10 bases. This CDR3 comprises 17 residues. Germline lookup yields CDR1 LNHDA and CDR2 SQIVND (reference sequence). V was clipped by 6 bases and J by 0 bases; unmatched bases: 8. The CDR3 protein is CASSIPSGSSSYNEQFF. CDR3 nucleotides: TGTGCCAGTAGCATACCTAGCGGGAGCAGCTCCTACAATGAGCAGTTCTTC.

This chain connects TRBV6-5 to TRBJ1-3; 9 bases fit TRBD1. In germline, CDR1 is MNHEY, CDR2 SVGAGI. Unmatched junction bases numbered 3, after V lost 4 bases and J lost 2 bases. CDR3 length: 15 residues. Here the CDR3 DNA reads TGTGCCAGCAGTTTTACAGGGGGCACTGGAAACACCATATATTTT. As protein: CASSFTGGTGNTIYF.

This clone was seen only once. The chain carries TRBV5-1 and TRBJ2-5, with TRBD2 identical over 7 bases. The CDR3 extends over 16 amino acids. V lost 3 bases, J lost 3 bases, and 11 bases stayed unmatched. From germline, CDR1 is SGHRS and CDR2 YFSETQ. CDR3 residues: CASSSGRRLAEETQYF. CDR3 DNA: TGCGCCAGCAGCTCGGGCCGGCGGCTAGCGGAAGAGACCCAGTACTTC.

The chain employs TRBV7-9 and TRBJ2-7; unclear D gene. CDR1 is SEHNR, CDR2 FQNEAQ, per germline (reference sequence). Trimming pared 1 base from V and 3 bases from J, leaving 10 bases between. CDR3 size: 14 residues. The CDR3 here is CASSLEPGYYEQYF. For the CDR3, the DNA is TGTGCCAGCAGCTTAGAACCCGGTTACTACGAGCAGTACTTC.

The V call is TRBV18, the J call TRBJ1-5; 8 bases agree with TRBD1. The CDR3 covers 15 residues. In germline, CDR1 is KGHSH, CDR2 LQKENI. Germline trimming cut 2 bases from V and 5 bases from J; bases unmatched to any gene: 5. The CDR3 loop is CASSPRAGGYQPQHF. The DNA of the CDR3 is TGTGCCAGCTCACCAAGGGCAGGGGGCTATCAGCCCCAGCATTTT.

This clone was counted once. V is TRBV6-1 and J is TRBJ1-5; TRBD1 is a possible D gene (6 bases). Germline assignment: CDR1 MNHNS and CDR2 SASEGT. The CDR3 length is 13 residues. V dropped 4 bases and J dropped 4 bases, with 8 bases sitting between them. The CDR3 sequence is CASSVQGNQPQHF. The DNA for the CDR3 is TGTGCCAGCAGTGTCCAGGGGAATCAGCCCCAGCATTTT.

Points on this clone: A junction boundary mismatches the germline segment, possibly from a read error. The chain carries TRBV7-7 and TRBJ2-5; D gene ambiguous. From germline, CDR1 is SSHAT and CDR2 FNYEAQ (reference sequence). This CDR3 is 13 amino acids long. The CDR3 bases are TGTGCTAGCAGCCGAGGAAACCGGGAGACCCAGTACTTC. It codes for CASSRGNRETQYF.

The gene calls are TRBV5-6 and TRBJ1-4; TRBD1 matches at 9 bases. The V and J ends lost 0 bases and 13 bases, in that order; junction bases with no gene match: 4. The germline gives CDR1 SGHDT, CDR2 YYEEEE. This CDR3 spans 13 amino acids. The CDR3 is CASSLVGQGVLFF. CDR3 DNA sequence: TGTGCCAGCAGCTTGGTGGGACAGGGTGTACTGTTTTTT.

The chain couples TRBV27 to TRBJ2-1; 7 nucleotides line up with TRBD1. Germline-derived CDR1 and CDR2 are MNHEY and SMNVEV (reference sequence). After removal of 4 bases from V and 4 bases from J, the junction contained 10 bases not matched to a gene. The CDR3 is made up of 16 amino acids. The chain's CDR3 is CASSSYRGIVYNEQFF. Written as DNA, the CDR3 is TGTGCCAGCAGTTCCTACAGGGGAATAGTGTACAATGAGCAGTTCTTC.

This clone came up once. The V gene is TRBV30, the J gene TRBJ1-5; D ambiguous. Germline CDR1 and CDR2: GTSNPN and SVGIG (reference sequence). V lost 0 bases and J 5 bases, leaving 8 bases between the germline ends. CDR3 size: 13 residues. The CDR3 spells CAWSVGDYQPQHF. The DNA for the CDR3 is TGTGCCTGGAGTGTCGGGGATTATCAGCCCCAGCATTTT.

This chain links TRBV6-1 with TRBJ2-1; 8 bases fit TRBD2. CDR3 length: 15 residues. J gave up 5 bases and V 2 bases, and 5 bases lay outside the gene matches. Looked up from germline, CDR1 is MNHNS and CDR2 is SASEGT. The CDR3 is CASSEPGTRNNEQFF. DNA of the CDR3: TGTGCCAGCAGTGAACCGGGGACTAGAAACAATGAGCAGTTCTTC.

V gene TRBV5-4 combines with J gene TRBJ1-4; D is undetermined. CDR1 is SGHNT, CDR2 YYREEE, per germline (reference sequence). This CDR3 is 14 amino acids long. V lost 4 bases to trimming and J lost 0 bases, with 7 bases between them. The CDR3 sequence: CASSTGATNEKLFF. The CDR3 bases are TGTGCCAGCAGCACGGGTGCAACTAATGAAAAACTGTTTTTT.

The J gene is TRBJ1-2, the V gene TRBV5-1; 7 bases map to TRBD1. J lost 4 bases, V lost 0 bases, and 12 bases had no gene match. The germline V gene encodes CDR1 SGHRS and CDR2 YFSETQ. This CDR3 is 17 amino acids long. The CDR3 protein is CASSLGDYRGLRYGYTF. The CDR3 region has the DNA TGCGCCAGCAGCTTGGGGGATTACAGGGGCCTTCGCTATGGCTACACCTTC.

This clone was counted once. The chain uses TRBV7-2 and TRBJ2-5, with a weak D call TRBD2 (7 bases). V was trimmed by 2 bases and J by 4 bases, leaving 20 bases between them. The V gene's germline CDR1 is SGHTA and CDR2 FQGNSA. The CDR3 sequence is 17 residues long. The CDR3 is CASSLLLMAGASETQYF. In DNA form, the CDR3 reads TGTGCCAGCAGCTTACTTCTGATGGCGGGGGCTTCAGAGACCCAGTACTTC.

The chain recombines TRBV28 with TRBJ1-2; D not certain. The germline V gene encodes CDR1 MDHEN and CDR2 SYDVKM. This CDR3 is 14 amino acids long. The germline V and J ends were trimmed by 4 bases and 8 bases, with 17 bases remaining between them. The CDR3 nucleotides read TGTGCCAGCAGTTCAGGTTTGCAGGTTTCGGGCTACACCTTC. This codes for CASSSGLQVSGYTF.

The chain uses TRBV4-3 and TRBJ1-1; a weak D match, TRBD1 (5 bases). The CDR3 is 15 residues long. Per the germline V gene, CDR1 is LGHNA and CDR2 is YSLEER. The V gene lost 1 base and the J gene lost 1 base, with 10 bases spanning the gap. The CDR3 here is CASSQVTQANTEAFF. CDR3 nucleotides: TGCGCCAGCAGCCAAGTCACACAGGCGAACACTGAAGCTTTCTTT.

The rearrangement joins TRBV6-5 to TRBJ2-1, with 12 positions matching TRBD2. The CDR3 is 16 amino acids. V lost 3 bases to trimming and J lost 9 bases; unmatched junction nucleotides: 9. The germline V gene has CDR1 MNHEY and CDR2 SVGAGI. The chain's CDR3 is CASSYKTSGRRGEQFF. The CDR3, as DNA: TGTGCCAGCAGTTATAAGACTAGCGGGAGAAGGGGTGAGCAGTTCTTC.

V and J are TRBV6-1 and TRBJ1-2, with 8 bases lining up with TRBD1. Germline CDR1 is MNHNS and CDR2 is SASEGT. The V gene end was trimmed by 4 bases and the J gene end by 4 bases; junction bases not matched to a gene: 5. This CDR3 is 14 amino acids long. The CDR3, as DNA: TGTGCCAGCAGTGCGGACAGGGCTGGCTATGGCTACACCTTC. The encoded protein is CASSADRAGYGYTF.

The J gene is TRBJ2-1, the V gene TRBV29-1; possibly TRBD2 for D (7 bases). V was clipped by 1 base and J by 8 bases, with 15 bases between them. The CDR3 length is 14 residues. Germline assignment: CDR1 SQVTM and CDR2 ANQGSEA. The CDR3 here is CSVEVRGAIHEQFF. DNA for the CDR3: TGCAGCGTTGAAGTACGGGGGGCGATCCATGAGCAGTTCTTC.

This chain links TRBV13 with TRBJ2-1, with 11 bases identical to TRBD1. CDR1 is PRHDT, CDR2 FYEKMQ, per germline (reference sequence). This CDR3 comprises 17 residues. V was clipped by 3 bases and J by 6 bases; unmatched bases: 10. The DNA for the CDR3 is TGTGCCAGCAGCTTCAGGACAGGGGGCGTTTTAGCCAATGAGCAGTTCTTC. Residues: CASSFRTGGVLANEQFF.

This chain joins TRBV7-9 and TRBJ2-7; perhaps TRBD1 as D (5 bases). The length of the CDR3 is 15 residues. V lost 1 base and J lost 4, with 14 bases in between. Germline values: CDR1 SEHNR, CDR2 FQNEAQ (reference sequence). The CDR3 DNA is TGTGCCAGCAGCTTAGTGGGGCAGCCAACTTACGAGCAGTACTTC. It yields the protein CASSLVGQPTYEQYF.

This clone was recorded once. The genes are TRBV5-1 and TRBJ2-7; no clear D. Trimming left V 2 bases short and J 0 bases short, with 6 bases between. In germline, CDR1 is SGHRS, CDR2 YFSETQ. The CDR3 contains 13 residues. DNA of the CDR3: TGCGCCAGCAGCTTCGTGAGCTCCTACGAGCAGTACTTC. Translation gives CASSFVSSYEQYF. The full variable domain, in which reference TRBV5-1 and TRBJ2-7 provide the parts outside the CDR3, is KAGVTQTPRYLIKTRGQQVTLSCSPISGHRSVSWYQQTPGQGLQFLFEYFSETQRNKGNFPGRFSGRQFSNSRSEMNVSTLELGDSALYLCASSFVSSYEQYFGPGTRLTVT.

This rearrangement joins TRBV28 to TRBJ2-4; D may be TRBD2 (5 bases). With 6 bases removed from V and 0 bases from J, the gap between germline ends came to 9 bases. The CDR3 covers 14 residues. Per germline, CDR1 MDHEN and CDR2 SYDVKM. The CDR3 coding sequence is TGTGCCAGCAGGACGGAGGCAGCCAAAAACATTCAGTACTTC. Its translation: CASRTEAAKNIQYF.

The chain has TRBV9 and TRBJ2-1; TRBD2 matches at 8 bases. CDR1 SGDLS and CDR2 YYNGEE come from the germline V gene. V lost 2 bases, J lost 4 bases, and 5 bases stayed unmatched. There are 15 residues in the CDR3. The CDR3 sequence: CASSVTAGGYNEQFF. CDR3 coding DNA: TGTGCCAGCAGCGTCACGGCGGGAGGTTACAATGAGCAGTTCTTC. Full variable domain (outside the CDR3, taken from reference TRBV9 and TRBJ2-1): DSGVTQTPKHLITATGQRVTLRCSPRSGDLSVYWYQQSLDQGLQFLIQYYNGEERAKGNILERFSAQQFPDLHSELNLSSLELGDSALYFCASSVTAGGYNEQFFGPGTRLTVL.

This chain connects TRBV11-2 to TRBJ2-3; D is perhaps TRBD1 (5 bases). In germline, CDR1 is SGHAT, CDR2 FQNNGV. The V end lost 5 bases, the J end lost 1 base, and 13 bases lay between the germline ends. The CDR3 is 15 amino acids. The CDR3 nucleotides are TGTGCCAGCAGCACCAAGGGGTTTCGCACAGATACGCAGTATTTT. This translates into CASSTKGFRTDTQYF.

V gene TRBV10-3 combines with J gene TRBJ2-7; D not certain. The V gene lost 2 bases and the J gene lost 5 bases, with 4 bases spanning the gap. Germline V CDR1 and CDR2: ENHRY, SYGVKD. This CDR3 has 11 residues. The CDR3 DNA reads as TGTGCCATCAGTGAGCTCGACGAGCAGTACTTC. It yields the protein CAISELDEQYF.

The rearrangement uses TRBV10-3 and TRBJ1-2, with TRBD1 matching over 9 bases. CDR3 length: 13 amino acids. Germline trimming cut 6 bases from V and 2 bases from J; bases unmatched to any gene: 1. The V gene's germline CDR1 is ENHRY and CDR2 SYGVKD. The CDR3 nucleotides are TGTGCCATCAGCGGACAGGGGAACTATGGCTACACCTTC. Its translation: CAISGQGNYGYTF.

The rearrangement links TRBV30 to TRBJ1-2; D is possibly TRBD1 (5 bases). In germline, CDR1 is GTSNPN, CDR2 SVGIG (reference sequence). The CDR3 length is 15 residues. V lost 4 bases and J lost 2, with 17 bases in between. CDR3 in DNA: TGTGCCTGGATCCGGGGGAAGGGTCGGAACTATGGCTACACCTTC. It specifies CAWIRGKGRNYGYTF.